This T cell receptor (beta chain) derives from a study of cytomegalovirus exposure and HLA in healthy donors. The study ran its PCR with 60 Vbeta and 13 Jbeta primers. Sequencing used immunoSEQ multiplex PCR; TCRdb keeps in-frame clones, though not all of them. This table holds roughly 140,000 clones, 78% found once. Germline V gives CDR1 SGHTA, CDR2 FQGTGA. The V and J ends lost 3 bases and 2 bases respectively, with 7 bases between them. The CDR3 sequence is 13 residues long. The sequenced sample consisted of PBMCs. This receptor was taken from a male donor in good health and CMV-seronegative. The rearrangement joins TRBV7-3 to TRBJ1-1; D not certain. The CDR3 region is CASSLSSNTEAFF. The CDR3 DNA is TGTGCCAGCAGCTTGAGTTCTAACACTGAAGCTTTCTTT.